These 8 T cell receptor beta chains were all obtained from the same sample, sequenced in a study of blood T cell repertoires in COVID-19. Clones were read by immunoSEQ multiplex PCR, and TCRdb kept only the in-frame ones, dropping some. Of some 140,000 clones in the sample, around 73% are singletons; the top ten hold 11%. Sample: peripheral blood. These receptors were collected from a man aged 60 to 69 who had recovered from COVID-19.

The chain recombines TRBV9 with TRBJ1-4, with D perhaps TRBD1 (5 bases). The germline gives CDR1 SGDLS, CDR2 YYNGEE. V was clipped by 6 bases and J by 6 bases, with 15 bases between them. CDR3 size: 14 residues. The CDR3 sequence is CASTRSQGDEKLFF. CDR3 sequence (DNA): TGTGCCAGCACACGAAGCCAAGGGGATGAAAAACTGTTTTTT.

J is TRBJ2-7 and V is TRBV19, with 10 bases aligning to TRBD1. Germline loops: CDR1 LNHDA, CDR2 SQIVND (reference sequence). V lost 5 bases and J lost 6; bases outside the gene matches: 4. The CDR3 covers 13 residues. The CDR3 DNA sequence: TGTGCCAGTAGTTTCCGGGACAGGGGCGAGCAGTACTTC. Translation gives CASSFRDRGEQYF.

The rearrangement links TRBV10-3 to TRBJ1-1, with 9 bases matching TRBD1. The CDR3 consists of 18 residues. In germline, CDR1 is ENHRY, CDR2 SYGVKD. With V trimmed by 5 bases and J by 3 bases, 16 bases remained unmatched. CDR3 sequence: CAISHRPGQGRGDTEAFF. In nucleotides, the CDR3 is TGTGCCATCAGTCACCGGCCGGGACAGGGACGGGGGGACACTGAAGCTTTCTTT.

This clone has more than one count but fewer than ten. This chain joins TRBV1 and TRBJ2-1; the table's TRBD2 call for D was not verified on the DNA. TRBV1 is classified as a pseudogene. This CDR3 has 14 amino acids. The CDR3 sequence: CTSSQGGSYNEQFF. CDR3 in DNA: TGCACCAGCAGCCAGGGAGGTTCCTACAATGAGCAGTTCTTC.

The chain recombines TRBV6-5 with TRBJ1-3, with D possibly being TRBD1 (6 bases). The germline V gene has CDR1 MNHEY and CDR2 SVGAGI. The CDR3 covers 16 residues. Trimming took 0 bases from V and 7 from J, leaving 16 bases between them. The CDR3 coding sequence is TGTGCCAGCAGTTACTCAACGGGACACCCCCCGAACACCATATATTTT. Amino acids: CASSYSTGHPPNTIYF.

This rearrangement joins TRBV20-1 to TRBJ1-2; D is undetermined. V gave up 3 bases and J gave up 5 bases, with 10 bases separating them. The CDR3 consists of 12 residues. CDR1 is DFQATT and CDR2 is SNEGSKA in the germline V gene (reference sequence). The CDR3 spells CSASGTSYGYTF. Written as DNA, the CDR3 is TGCAGTGCTAGTGGAACTTCTTATGGCTACACCTTC.

This chain uses TRBV9 with TRBJ1-5; D call uncertain. The CDR3 is 15 residues long. Per germline, CDR1 SGDLS and CDR2 YYNGEE. The V end lost 4 bases, the J end lost 3 bases, and 14 bases lay between the germline ends. The CDR3 coding sequence is TGTGCCAGCAGCCCGACGGGTAAGACCAATCAGCCCCAGCATTTT. It translates to CASSPTGKTNQPQHF.

Notes on this clone: No conserved phenylalanine or tryptophan is present at the end of the CDR3, so a read error is the likely explanation. The DNA is left out, because the CDR3 cannot be placed on it with certainty; the CDR3 is given as TCRdb lists it. This chain uses TRBV5-8 with TRBJ1-2; TRBD1 reflects the table's D call only, with no check against the DNA. From germline, CDR1 is SGHTS and CDR2 YDEGEE. From its first to its last residue, the CDR3 has 9 amino acids. CDR3 loop: CASSLEGGS.